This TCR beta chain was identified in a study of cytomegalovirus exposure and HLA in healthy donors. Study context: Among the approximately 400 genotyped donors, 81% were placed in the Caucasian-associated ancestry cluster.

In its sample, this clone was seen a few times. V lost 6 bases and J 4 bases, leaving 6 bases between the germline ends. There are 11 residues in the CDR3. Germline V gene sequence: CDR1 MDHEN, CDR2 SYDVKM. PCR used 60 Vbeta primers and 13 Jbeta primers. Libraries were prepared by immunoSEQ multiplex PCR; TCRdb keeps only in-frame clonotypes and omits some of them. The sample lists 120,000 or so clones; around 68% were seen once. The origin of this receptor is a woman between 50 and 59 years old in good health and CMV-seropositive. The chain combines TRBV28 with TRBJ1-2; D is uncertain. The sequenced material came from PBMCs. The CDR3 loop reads CASSPVYGYTF. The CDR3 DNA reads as TGTGCCAGCAGCCCAGTCTATGGCTACACCTTC.